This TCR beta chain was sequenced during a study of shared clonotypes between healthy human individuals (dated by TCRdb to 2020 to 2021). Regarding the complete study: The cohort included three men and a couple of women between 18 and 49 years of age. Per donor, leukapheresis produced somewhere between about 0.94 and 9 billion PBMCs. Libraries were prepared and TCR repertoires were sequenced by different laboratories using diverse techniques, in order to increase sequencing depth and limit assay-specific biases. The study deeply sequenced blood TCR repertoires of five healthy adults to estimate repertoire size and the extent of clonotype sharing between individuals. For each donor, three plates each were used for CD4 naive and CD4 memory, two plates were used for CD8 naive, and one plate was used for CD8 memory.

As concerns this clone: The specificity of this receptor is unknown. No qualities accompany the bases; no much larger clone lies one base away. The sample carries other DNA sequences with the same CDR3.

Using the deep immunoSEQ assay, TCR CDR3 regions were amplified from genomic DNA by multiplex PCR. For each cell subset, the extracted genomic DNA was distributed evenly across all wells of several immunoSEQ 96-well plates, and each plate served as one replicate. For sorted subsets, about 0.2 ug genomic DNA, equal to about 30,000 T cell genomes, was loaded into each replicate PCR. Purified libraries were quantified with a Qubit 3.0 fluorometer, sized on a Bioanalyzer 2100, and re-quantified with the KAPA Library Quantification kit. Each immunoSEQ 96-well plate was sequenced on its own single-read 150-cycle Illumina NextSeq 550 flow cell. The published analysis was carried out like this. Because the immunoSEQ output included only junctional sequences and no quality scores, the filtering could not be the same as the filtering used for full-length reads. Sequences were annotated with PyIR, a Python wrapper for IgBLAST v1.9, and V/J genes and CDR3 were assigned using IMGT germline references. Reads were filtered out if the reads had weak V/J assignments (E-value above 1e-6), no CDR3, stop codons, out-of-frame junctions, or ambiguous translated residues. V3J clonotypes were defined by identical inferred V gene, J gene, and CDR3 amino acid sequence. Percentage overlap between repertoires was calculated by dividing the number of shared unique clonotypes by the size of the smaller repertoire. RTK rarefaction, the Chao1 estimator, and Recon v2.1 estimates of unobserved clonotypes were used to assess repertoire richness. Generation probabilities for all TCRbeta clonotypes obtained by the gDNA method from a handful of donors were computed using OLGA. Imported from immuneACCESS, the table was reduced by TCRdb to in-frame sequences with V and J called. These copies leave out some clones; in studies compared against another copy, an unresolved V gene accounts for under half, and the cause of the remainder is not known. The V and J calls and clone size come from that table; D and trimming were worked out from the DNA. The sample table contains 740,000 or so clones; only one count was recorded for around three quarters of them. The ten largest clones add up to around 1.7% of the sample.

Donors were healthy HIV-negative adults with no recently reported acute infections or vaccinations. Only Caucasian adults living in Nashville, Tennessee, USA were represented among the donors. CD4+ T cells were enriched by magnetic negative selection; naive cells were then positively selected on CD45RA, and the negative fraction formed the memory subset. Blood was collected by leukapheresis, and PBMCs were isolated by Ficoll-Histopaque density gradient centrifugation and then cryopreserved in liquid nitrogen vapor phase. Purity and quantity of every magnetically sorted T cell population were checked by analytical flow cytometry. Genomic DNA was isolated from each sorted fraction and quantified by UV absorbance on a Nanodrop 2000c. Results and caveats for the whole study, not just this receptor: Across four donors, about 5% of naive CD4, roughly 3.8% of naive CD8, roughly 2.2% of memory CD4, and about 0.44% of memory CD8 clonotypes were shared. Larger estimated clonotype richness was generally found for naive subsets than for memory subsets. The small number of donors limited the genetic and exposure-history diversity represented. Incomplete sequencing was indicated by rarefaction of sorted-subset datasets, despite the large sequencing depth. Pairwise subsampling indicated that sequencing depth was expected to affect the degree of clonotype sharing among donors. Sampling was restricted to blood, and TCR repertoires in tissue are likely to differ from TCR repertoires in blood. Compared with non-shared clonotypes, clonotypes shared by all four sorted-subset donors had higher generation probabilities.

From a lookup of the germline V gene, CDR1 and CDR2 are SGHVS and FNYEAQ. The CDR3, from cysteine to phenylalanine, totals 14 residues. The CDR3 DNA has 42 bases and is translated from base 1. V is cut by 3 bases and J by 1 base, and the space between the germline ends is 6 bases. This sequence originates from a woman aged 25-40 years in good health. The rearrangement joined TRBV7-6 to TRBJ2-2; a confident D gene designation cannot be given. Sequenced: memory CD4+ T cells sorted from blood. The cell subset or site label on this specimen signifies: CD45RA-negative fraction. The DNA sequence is TGTGCCAGCAGCTTCTCAGGGAACACCGGGGAGCTGTTTTTT. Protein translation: CASSFSGNTGELFF.